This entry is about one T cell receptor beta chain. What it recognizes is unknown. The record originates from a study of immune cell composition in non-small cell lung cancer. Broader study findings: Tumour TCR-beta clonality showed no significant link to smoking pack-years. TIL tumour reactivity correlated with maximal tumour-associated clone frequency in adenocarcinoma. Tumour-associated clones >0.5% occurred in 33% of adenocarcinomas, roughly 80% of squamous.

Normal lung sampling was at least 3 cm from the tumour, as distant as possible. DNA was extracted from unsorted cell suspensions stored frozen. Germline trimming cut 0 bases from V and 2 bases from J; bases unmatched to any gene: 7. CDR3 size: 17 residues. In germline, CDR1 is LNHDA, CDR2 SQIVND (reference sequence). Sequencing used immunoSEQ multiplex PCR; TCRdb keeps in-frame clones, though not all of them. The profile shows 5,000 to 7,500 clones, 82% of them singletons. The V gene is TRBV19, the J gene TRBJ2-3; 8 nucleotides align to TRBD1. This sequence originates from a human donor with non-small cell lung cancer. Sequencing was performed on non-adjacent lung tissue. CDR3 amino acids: CASSIDLGQGSTDTQYF. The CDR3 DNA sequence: TGTGCCAGTAGTATAGATCTTGGACAGGGCTCCACAGATACGCAGTATTTT.